The sequence of this TCR beta chain was determined in a study of CD8 T cells in ankylosing spondylitis (TCRdb year 2017). For the study in its entirety: T cell receptor beta repertoires were profiled in healthy donors and ankylosing spondylitis patients so that disease-linked TCR variants could be found. Samples of peripheral blood were taken, and for ankylosing spondylitis patients, synovial fluid was collected as well. The full study cohort comprised 20 to 25 ankylosing spondylitis patients and 110 or so healthy donors.

CDR1 SNHLY and CDR2 FYNNEI were looked up in the germline V gene. The CDR3 has 13 amino acids, counting the end cysteine and phenylalanine. The CDR3 DNA has 39 bases and is translated from base 1. Trimming takes 4 bases from V and 1 base from J, and the germline ends sit 7 bases apart. The listed sequencing device is Illumina HiSeq 2500. Quantitative 5'-RACE with molecular barcodes was used to prepare TCR beta libraries. The study's own analysis went as follows. To identify disease-linked TCR variants, a new computational method was used, one built on a probabilistic model of VDJ rearrangement. In-frame beta chains were kept once TCRdb had trimmed the public reads at Q25 with fastp and called clones with MiXCR. Duplicate CDR3 protein sequences are folded into a single record with the most common DNA and genes. The V and J calls here are based on TCRdb, not the publication. The sample data list some 220,000 distinct CDR3 sequences, and less than 9.5% of these were observed just once. Approximately 5% of the sample rests with the top ten.

A note on this clonotype: It lacks a known antigen. Per-nucleotide qualities are absent, and no much larger clonotype sits a single base away.

On the study overall, not on this receptor specifically: In peripheral blood, the disease-linked clones were found at relatively low frequencies and had a CD8+ phenotype. Some TCR beta motif variants had previously been reported in synovial fluid and blood of reactive arthritis patients, which suggested common disease-initiation mechanisms. A TCR beta motif of eight highly homologous amino acid variants appeared characteristic of blood from ankylosing spondylitis patients. The disease-linked clones were reported to be significantly enriched in matched synovial fluid samples from ankylosing spondylitis patients.

The sequence was collected from a female donor with ankylosing spondylitis or in good health (not recorded which). This sequence uses TRBV2 and TRBJ1-1; the D segment cannot be called with confidence. The material sequenced was blood, either unsorted or a sorted T cell fraction (not recorded which). The nucleotides are TGTGCCAGCAGTGGGCGGGGGAACACTGAAGCTTTCTTT. Its protein reads: CASSGRGNTEAFF. The entire variable domain, with the stretches around the CDR3 drawn from the reference TRBV2 and TRBJ1-1 proteins, is EPEVTQTPSHQVTQMGQEVILRCVPISNHLYFYWYRQILGQKVEFLVSFYNNEISEKSEIFDDQFSVERPDGSNFTLKIRSTKLEDSAMYFCASSGRGNTEAFFGQGTRLTVV.